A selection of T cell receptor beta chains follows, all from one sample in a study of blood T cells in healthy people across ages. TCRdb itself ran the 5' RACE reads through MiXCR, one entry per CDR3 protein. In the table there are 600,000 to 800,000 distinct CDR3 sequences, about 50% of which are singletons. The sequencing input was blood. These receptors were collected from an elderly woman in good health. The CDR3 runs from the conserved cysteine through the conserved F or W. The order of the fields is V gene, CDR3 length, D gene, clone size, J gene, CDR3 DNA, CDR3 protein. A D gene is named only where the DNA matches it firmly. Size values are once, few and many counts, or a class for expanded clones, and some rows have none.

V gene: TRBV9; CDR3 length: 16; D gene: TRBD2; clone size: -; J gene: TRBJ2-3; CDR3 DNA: TGTGCCAGCAGCACCCACCGGGGGGGCGGCACAGATACGCAGTATTTT; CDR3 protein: CASSTHRGGGTDTQYF
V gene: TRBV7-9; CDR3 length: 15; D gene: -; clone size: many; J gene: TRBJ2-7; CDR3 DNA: TGTGCCAGCAGCTTATTTGTGGCAGGATCCTACGAGCAGTACTTC; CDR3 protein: CASSLFVAGSYEQYF
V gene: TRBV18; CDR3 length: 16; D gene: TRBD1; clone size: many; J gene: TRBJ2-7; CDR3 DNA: TGTGCCAGCTCACCCCTTCGGACAGGGCTCTCCTACGAGCAGTACTTC; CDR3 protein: CASSPLRTGLSYEQYF
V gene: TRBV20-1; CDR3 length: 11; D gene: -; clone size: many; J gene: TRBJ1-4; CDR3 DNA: TGCAGTGCCGGAGGGAGAGAAAAACTGTTTTTT; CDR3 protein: CSAGGREKLFF
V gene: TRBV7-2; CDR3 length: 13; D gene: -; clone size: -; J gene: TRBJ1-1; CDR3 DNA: TGTGCCAGCACTAGGTTGTGGGGCACTGAAGCTTTCTTT; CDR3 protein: CASTRLWGTEAFF
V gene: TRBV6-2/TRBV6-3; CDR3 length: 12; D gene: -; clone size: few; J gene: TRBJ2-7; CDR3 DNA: TGTGCCAGCAGTTACCTGGGAGACGAGCAGTACTTC; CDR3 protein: CASSYLGDEQYF
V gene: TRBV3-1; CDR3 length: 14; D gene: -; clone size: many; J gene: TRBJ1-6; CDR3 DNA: TGTGCCAGCAGCCAACCCGGGGGAAATTCACCCCTCCACTTT; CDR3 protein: CASSQPGGNSPLHF
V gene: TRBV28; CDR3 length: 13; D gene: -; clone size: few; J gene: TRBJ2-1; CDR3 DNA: TGTGCCAGCAGTGTCGAGGTAATCGGGGAGCAGTTCTTC; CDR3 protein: CASSVEVIGEQFF
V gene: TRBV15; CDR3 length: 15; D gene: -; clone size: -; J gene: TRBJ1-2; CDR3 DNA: TGTGCCACCAGCAGCCCCCGGGCACGGCACTATGGCTACACCTTC; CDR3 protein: CATSSPRARHYGYTF
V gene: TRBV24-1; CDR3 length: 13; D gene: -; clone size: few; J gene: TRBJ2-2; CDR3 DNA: TGTGCCACCAGTGAACAGGGTTCCGGGGAGCTGTTTTTT; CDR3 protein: CATSEQGSGELFF
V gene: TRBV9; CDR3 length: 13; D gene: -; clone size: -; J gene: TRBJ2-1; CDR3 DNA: TGTGCCAGCAGCGGAGAGGGCCACAATGAGCGGTTCTTC; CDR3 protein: CASSGEGHNERFF
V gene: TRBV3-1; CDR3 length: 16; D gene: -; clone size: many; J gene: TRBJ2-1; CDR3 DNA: TGTGCCAGCAGCCGAGTGGTCCGGGCGGTATACAATGAGCAGTTCTTC; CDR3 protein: CASSRVVRAVYNEQFF
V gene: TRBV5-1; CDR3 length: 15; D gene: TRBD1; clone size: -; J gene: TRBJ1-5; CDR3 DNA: TGCGCCAGCAGCTTGCATGGGACAGGCAATCAGCCCCAGCATTTT; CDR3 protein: CASSLHGTGNQPQHF
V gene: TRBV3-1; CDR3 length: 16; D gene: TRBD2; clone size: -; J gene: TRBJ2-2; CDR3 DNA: TGTGCCAGCAGCCAAGCTGCGGCGGGAGGGGCCGGGGAGCTGTTTTTT; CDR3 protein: CASSQAAAGGAGELFF
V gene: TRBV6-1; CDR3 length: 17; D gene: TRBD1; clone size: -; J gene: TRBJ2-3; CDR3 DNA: TGTGCCAGCAGTGACCACGTCCCGGGACAGGGGACCGATACGCAGTATTTT; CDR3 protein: CASSDHVPGQGTDTQYF
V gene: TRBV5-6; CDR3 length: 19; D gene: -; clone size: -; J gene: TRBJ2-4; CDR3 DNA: TGTGCCAGCAGACTGAGCCGTTTGGGTTCAACACTAGCCAAAAACATTCAGTACTTC; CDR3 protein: CASRLSRLGSTLAKNIQYF
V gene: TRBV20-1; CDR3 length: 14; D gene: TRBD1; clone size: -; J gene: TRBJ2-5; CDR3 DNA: TGCAGTGCTAGGCGGGACAGGCGATACGAGACCCAGTACTTC; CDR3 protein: CSARRDRRYETQYF
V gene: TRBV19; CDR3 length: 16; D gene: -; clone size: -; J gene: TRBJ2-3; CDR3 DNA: TGTGCCAGTAGGCTAGCGCCGGGGATGGGGGCAGATACGCAGTATTTT; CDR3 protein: CASRLAPGMGADTQYF
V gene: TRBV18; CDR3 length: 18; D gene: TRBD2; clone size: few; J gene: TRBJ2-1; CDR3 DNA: TGTGCCAGCTCACCACGGTCTAGCGGGAGGGCTTCCTACAATGAGCAGTTCTTC; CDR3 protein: CASSPRSSGRASYNEQFF
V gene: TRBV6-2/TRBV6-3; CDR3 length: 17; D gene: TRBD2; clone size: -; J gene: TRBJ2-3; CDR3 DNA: TGTGCCAGCACCCAATGGGCTAGCGGGAGCAGCACAGATACACAGTATTTT; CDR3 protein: CASTQWASGSSTDTQYF
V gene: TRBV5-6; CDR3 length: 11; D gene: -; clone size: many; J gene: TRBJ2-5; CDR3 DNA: TGTGCCAGCAGCACTACAGAGACCCAGTACTTC; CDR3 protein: CASSTTETQYF
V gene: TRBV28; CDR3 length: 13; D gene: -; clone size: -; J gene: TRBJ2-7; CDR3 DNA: TGTGCCAGCAGTTTCCCCCAGGCCGACGAGCAGTACTTC; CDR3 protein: CASSFPQADEQYF
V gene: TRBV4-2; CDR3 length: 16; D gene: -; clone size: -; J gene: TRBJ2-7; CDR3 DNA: TGTGCCAGCAGCCAGGCTCTCCAGGTTGGGCCCTACGAGCAGTACTTC; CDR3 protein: CASSQALQVGPYEQYF
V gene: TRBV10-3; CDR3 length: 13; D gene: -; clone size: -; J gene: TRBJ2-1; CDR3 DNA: TGTGCCATCAGTGATAAGGGGTACAATGAGCAGTTCTTC; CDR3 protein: CAISDKGYNEQFF
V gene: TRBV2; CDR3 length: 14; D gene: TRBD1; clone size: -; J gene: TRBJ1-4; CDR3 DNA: TGTGCCAGCATCCGGGACAGGGCTTATGAAAAACTGTTTTTT; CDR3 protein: CASIRDRAYEKLFF
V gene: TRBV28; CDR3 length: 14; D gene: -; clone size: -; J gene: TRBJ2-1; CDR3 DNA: TGTGCCAGCAGTTCGGCTAGGTCCTACAATGAGCAGTTCTTC; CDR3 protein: CASSSARSYNEQFF